This entry lists 32 T cell receptor beta chains sequenced from one sample in a study of CD8+CD57+ T cells in acquired aplastic anemia. For CDR3 and TCR beta VDJ profiling, genomic DNA was the template used. Each CDR3 protein gets one entry after TCRdb re-called the reads with MiXCR. The sample has about 210,000 distinct CDR3 sequences, 30% to 40% seen once. Sequenced sample: sorted CD4+, CD8+, or CD8+CD57+ T cells (not recorded which) from PBMCs. The source of these receptors is a human donor in good health, serving as a control.

At least ten counts were recorded for this clonotype. The V call is TRBV10-1, the J call TRBJ2-5, with D unclear. The CDR3 runs to 14 residues. Germline CDR1 and CDR2: WNHNN and SYGVQD (reference sequence). The V and J ends lost 2 bases and 4 bases respectively, with 11 bases between them. The CDR3, as DNA: TGCGCCAGCAGTGAGATGAGGCTAGGAGAGACCCAGTACTTC. This translates into CASSEMRLGETQYF.

There are many counts of this clonotype. This chain links TRBV7-9 with TRBJ1-1; possibly TRBD1 for D (5 bases). The CDR3 covers 12 residues. V shed 6 bases and J shed 3 bases, with 8 bases lying between them. Looked up from germline, CDR1 is SEHNR and CDR2 is FQNEAQ (reference sequence). DNA for the CDR3: TGTGCCAGCAGTCAAGGGGACACTGAAGCTTTCTTT. It is translated as CASSQGDTEAFF. The full variable domain, rest sourced from reference TRBV7-9 and TRBJ1-1, is DTGVSQNPRHKITKRGQNVTFRCDPISEHNRLYWYRQTLGQGPEFLTYFQNEAQLEKSRLLSDRFSAERPKGSFSTLEIQRTEQGDSAMYLCASSQGDTEAFFGQGTRLTVV.

This clonotype came up many times. The chain carries TRBV20-1 and TRBJ1-2; possible D gene TRBD1, 5 bases. The CDR3 runs 12 residues. V lost 5 bases and J lost 5, with 12 bases in between. The germline V gene encodes CDR1 DFQATT and CDR2 SNEGSKA (reference sequence). The chain's CDR3 is CSAARDGYGYTF. The CDR3 DNA follows: TGCAGTGCTGCGCGGGACGGATATGGCTACACCTTC.

This chain's CDR3 is CARTQTGMEGEKLFF. The CDR3 nucleotides are TGCGCCCGCACCCAGACAGGGATGGAGGGTGAAAAACTGTTTTTT. The chain recombines TRBV5-1 with TRBJ1-4; 7 nucleotides line up with TRBD1. The CDR3 consists of 15 residues. Germline V CDR1 and CDR2: SGHRS, YFSETQ. Trimming at V came to 10 bases and at J to 7 bases, leaving 16 bases not matched to a gene.

This clonotype was found a few times. The CDR3 coding sequence is TGCAGTGCTAGCGCAGGGCTCGAGCAGTACGTC. As protein: CSASAGLEQYV. The chain has TRBV20-1 and TRBJ2-7, with D possibly being TRBD1 (5 bases). V gave up 3 bases and J gave up 6 bases, with 9 bases separating them. Germline values: CDR1 DFQATT, CDR2 SNEGSKA (reference sequence). The CDR3 runs 11 residues.

This clonotype has ten or more counts. The rearrangement links TRBV20-1 to TRBJ1-2; the D gene is possibly TRBD1 (5 bases). Trimming took 5 bases from V and 5 from J, leaving 15 bases between them. The CDR3 covers 13 residues. Germline V CDR1 and CDR2: DFQATT, SNEGSKA (reference sequence). In DNA form, the CDR3 reads TGCAGTGCTCGGGGGGACGTAGGTTATGGCTACACCTTC. Residues: CSARGDVGYGYTF.

This clonotype was seen more than once but under ten times. This rearrangement joins TRBV27 to TRBJ1-5; D is undetermined. The ends were cut back, 5 bases at V and 0 bases at J, with 11 bases in the middle. The CDR3 has 15 amino acids. The germline gives CDR1 MNHEY, CDR2 SMNVEV (reference sequence). In DNA, the CDR3 is TGTGCCAGCAGTCGCGAGAGTTATAGCAATCAGCCCCAGCATTTT. Protein: CASSRESYSNQPQHF.

Many counts were recorded for this clonotype. V usage is TRBV20-1 and J usage is TRBJ2-7; D possibly corresponds to TRBD1 (6 bases). CDR1 is DFQATT, CDR2 SNEGSKA, per germline (reference sequence). The CDR3 length is 14 residues. V was clipped by 1 base and J by 3 bases, with 13 bases between them. This chain's CDR3 is CSARGGGTHYEQYF. The CDR3 nucleotides are TGCAGTGCTAGAGGAGGGGGAACCCACTACGAGCAGTACTTC.

This sequence joins TRBV29-1 and TRBJ2-1, with D maybe TRBD1 (6 bases). Germline V gene lookup returns CDR1 SQVTM and CDR2 ANQGSEA. There are 14 residues in the CDR3. V was shortened by 3 bases and J by 4 bases, with 13 bases between the two germline ends. This CDR3 reads CSVDGAQGYNEQFF. The CDR3 DNA reads as TGCAGCGTTGACGGGGCACAGGGATACAATGAGCAGTTCTTC.

A single count supports this clonotype. This may be a read error, as it is one base from a much larger clone. V usage is TRBV20-1 and J usage is TRBJ2-3, with 11 bases aligning to TRBD2. The CDR3 length is 16 residues. CDR1 and CDR2 from the germline V gene are DFQATT and SNEGSKA (reference sequence). CDR3 nucleotide sequence: TGCAGTGCTAGAGCTGCTAGCGGGGGGAGTTCGCATACGCGGTATTTT. Translation: CSARAASGGSSHTRYF.

This clonotype appeared many times. The V gene is TRBV7-2, the J gene TRBJ1-3; D possibly corresponds to TRBD1 (6 bases). V gave up 5 bases and J gave up 2 bases, with 13 bases separating them. Per germline, CDR1 SGHTA and CDR2 FQGNSA. The CDR3 covers 15 residues. The CDR3 protein is CASSTTGTTGNTIYF. CDR3 sequence (DNA): TGTGCCAGCAGCACGACCGGGACAACTGGAAACACCATATATTTT.

The chain combines TRBV24-1 with TRBJ2-7; TRBD1 aligns across 7 bases. The CDR3 runs 15 residues. The V gene's germline CDR1 is KGHDR and CDR2 SFDVKD. Trimming removed 5 bases from V and 5 bases from J; junction bases left unmatched: 11. The CDR3 DNA follows: TGTGCCACCAGTGTCTCGACAGGGAAGAGCGACGAGCAGTACGTC. Translated, it gives CATSVSTGKSDEQYV.

This clonotype was observed many times. V gene TRBV7-9 combines with J gene TRBJ1-2; no clear D gene. The CDR3 runs 15 residues. V was pared by 1 base and J by 3 bases, with 12 bases between. Per germline, CDR1 SEHNR and CDR2 FQNEAQ (reference sequence). The CDR3 DNA sequence: TGTGCCAGCAGCTTAGGTGACTCGGAGCACTATGGCTACACCTTC. Amino acids: CASSLGDSEHYGYTF.

This clonotype has ten or more counts. This chain uses TRBV2 with TRBJ2-7; no firm D call. With 6 bases removed from V and 3 bases from J, the gap between germline ends came to 9 bases. CDR1 and CDR2 (germline): SNHLY, FYNNEI. The CDR3 spans 12 residues. In nucleotides, the CDR3 is TGTGCCAGCAGCCCCGGGCACTACGAGCAGTACTTC. It codes for CASSPGHYEQYF.

This clonotype showed up many times. The chain links TRBV12-3 or TRBV12-4 to TRBJ1-6; no definite D call. Deletions cut 6 bases from V and 6 bases from J, with 9 bases between. The CDR3 loop spans 13 amino acids. The CDR3 here is CASSRTFNSPLHF. Written as DNA, the CDR3 is TGTGCCAGCAGCCGGACTTTTAATTCACCCCTCCACTTT.

The chain combines TRBV19 with TRBJ1-1; no firm D call. This CDR3 region has 12 residues. V was pared by 5 bases and J by 1 base, with 5 bases between. CDR1 is LNHDA and CDR2 is SQIVND in the germline V gene (reference sequence). The CDR3 DNA reads as TGTGCCAGTAGTTTTCAGAACACTGAAGCTTTCTTT. Translated: CASSFQNTEAFF.

The table lists this clonotype with many counts. The V and J genes are TRBV9 and TRBJ2-3; a possible D gene is TRBD2 (6 bases). CDR1 and CDR2 from the germline V gene are SGDLS and YYNGEE. Between the trimmed V and J ends, which lost 0 bases and 4 bases, there was a span of 9 bases. The CDR3 sequence is 14 residues long. The CDR3 sequence: CASSVVWGADTQYF. Written as DNA, the CDR3 is TGTGCCAGCAGCGTAGTTTGGGGGGCAGATACGCAGTATTTT.

This rearrangement joins TRBV6-5 to TRBJ2-7; no clear D. Trimming removed 8 bases from V and 5 bases from J, with 16 bases in between. Germline V lookup: CDR1 MNHEY, CDR2 SVGAGI. The CDR3 is 13 amino acids. CDR3 in DNA: TGTGCCAGCTGTTTCAGACTGCGCGACGAGCAGTACTTC. Translated: CASCFRLRDEQYF.

This clonotype was seen many times. The genes are TRBV15 and TRBJ2-7; D remains ambiguous. The germline V and J ends were trimmed by 3 bases and 2 bases, with 8 bases remaining between them. Germline CDR1 LNHNV, CDR2 YYDKDF (reference sequence). The CDR3 is 13 residues long. The CDR3 is CATSSYWAYEQYF. CDR3 bases: TGTGCCACCAGCAGCTACTGGGCCTACGAGCAGTACTTC.

The chain combines TRBV9 with TRBJ2-3; D is perhaps TRBD1 or TRBD2 (5 bases each). CDR1 is SGDLS and CDR2 is YYNGEE in the germline V gene. The CDR3 is 16 residues long. Trimming took 0 bases from V and 0 from J, leaving 11 bases between them. The CDR3 bases are TGTGCCAGCAGCGTAGCCATTGGGGGAAGCACAGATACGCAGTATTTT. Translated: CASSVAIGGSTDTQYF.

V gene TRBV27 combines with J gene TRBJ2-7; 10 positions match TRBD2. The CDR3 is 16 residues long. In germline, CDR1 is MNHEY, CDR2 SMNVEV (reference sequence). The junction had 6 bases not matched to a gene; V was cut back by 0 bases and J by 4 bases. CDR3 in DNA: TGTGCCAGCAGTTTATCGAAGGCTAGCGGGAGATACGAGCAGTACTTC. The encoded protein is CASSLSKASGRYEQYF.

The table lists this clonotype with many counts. The chain employs TRBV12-3 or TRBV12-4 and TRBJ1-1; D not certain. V gave up 7 bases and J gave up 5 bases, with 14 bases separating them. The CDR3 is made up of 13 amino acids. The CDR3 sequence: CASISRVGTEAFF. The CDR3 coding sequence is TGTGCCAGCATTTCCCGGGTCGGGACTGAAGCTTTCTTT.

In this sample, this clonotype turned up many times. The V call is TRBV9, the J call TRBJ2-7; D gene unclear. V gave up 3 bases and J gave up 3 bases, with 4 bases separating them. The CDR3 is 11 amino acids. Germline CDR1 is SGDLS and CDR2 is YYNGEE. The CDR3: CASSANYEQYF. DNA for the CDR3: TGTGCCAGCAGCGCTAACTACGAGCAGTACTTC.

This clonotype has at least ten counts. The rearrangement links TRBV5-1 to TRBJ1-2, with D perhaps TRBD1 (5 bases). From germline, CDR1 is SGHRS and CDR2 YFSETQ. V lost 0 bases, J lost 7 bases, and 13 bases lay in between. This CDR3 is 14 amino acids long. The CDR3 here is CASSLEAGPVGYTF. As DNA, the CDR3 is TGCGCCAGCAGCTTGGAGGCAGGGCCAGTTGGCTACACCTTC.

This clonotype showed up many times. The V gene is TRBV20-1, the J gene TRBJ1-2, with a possible D match to TRBD1 (6 bases). The CDR3 extends over 15 amino acids. Germline-derived CDR1 and CDR2 are DFQATT and SNEGSKA (reference sequence). V was pared by 1 base and J by 3 bases, with 15 bases between. CDR3: CSARVGSRGDYGYTF. CDR3 coding DNA: TGCAGTGCTAGAGTCGGCAGCAGGGGAGACTATGGCTACACCTTC.

This chain connects TRBV19 to TRBJ2-7; 9 bases match TRBD2. There are 13 residues in the CDR3. V lost 5 bases, J lost 5 bases, and 4 bases stayed unmatched. The germline gives CDR1 LNHDA, CDR2 SQIVND (reference sequence). CDR3 coding DNA: TGTGCCAGTAGTTCTAGCGGGGTCAACGAGCAGTACTTC. Translation gives CASSSSGVNEQYF.

About this clonotype: Sequence at one end of the junction differs from germline and may be a read error. The chain links TRBV24-1 to TRBJ1-6, with a weak D call TRBD1 (5 bases). In germline, CDR1 is KGHDR, CDR2 SFDVKD. The CDR3 loop spans 10 amino acids. The chain's CDR3 is CATSASGASF. Written as DNA, the CDR3 is TGTGCCACCAGTGCCAGTGGGGCTAGCTTT.

This clonotype was seen at least ten times. This chain joins TRBV7-3 and TRBJ1-2; tentatively, D is TRBD1 (6 bases). The CDR3 has 15 residues. CDR1 and CDR2 (germline): SGHTA, FQGTGA. V gave up 0 bases and J gave up 7 bases, with 15 bases separating them. CDR3 protein: CASSLTRDDRTGYTF. The CDR3 DNA follows: TGTGCCAGCAGCTTAACGCGGGATGACAGGACTGGCTACACCTTC.

This clonotype has ten or more counts. V gene TRBV7-8 combines with J gene TRBJ1-5, with no clear D. The V and J ends lost 5 bases and 0 bases respectively, with 11 bases between them. This CDR3 has 15 amino acids. The germline V gene encodes CDR1 SGHVS and CDR2 FQNEAQ. The CDR3 sequence: CASSVDGNSNQPQHF. The CDR3 nucleotides are TGTGCCAGCAGCGTTGACGGTAATAGCAATCAGCCCCAGCATTTT.

This clonotype was seen many times. The chain is built from TRBV18 and TRBJ1-6; weak D call: TRBD1 (5 bases). The V and J ends lost 4 bases and 10 bases respectively, with 14 bases between them. The CDR3 sequence is 14 residues long. CDR1 is KGHSH, CDR2 LQKENI, per germline. The CDR3 region has the DNA TGTGCCAGCTCACAGGGGCTCGCCAGCTCACCCCTCCACTTT. This sequence encodes CASSQGLASSPLHF.

A word on this clonotype: A much larger clonotype is one base distant, so this may be a read error. This is likely a read error, given that the CDR3 carries no conserved phenylalanine or tryptophan at its end. The chain links TRBV20-1 to TRBJ2-3; a possible D gene is TRBD2 (5 bases). V was pared by 1 base and J by 7 bases, with 18 bases between. CDR1 is DFQATT, CDR2 SNEGSKA, per germline (reference sequence). The CDR3 covers 15 residues. CDR3 region: CSARVASRRWNTQYL. CDR3 sequence (DNA): TGCAGTGCTAGAGTGGCTAGCCGCCGGTGGAATACGCAGTATCTT.

Ten or more counts support this clonotype. This chain links TRBV2 with TRBJ1-3; 8 nucleotides align to TRBD1. The germline CDR1 and CDR2 sequences are SNHLY and FYNNEI. The CDR3 spans 16 residues. J gave up 0 bases and V 4 bases, and 5 bases lay outside the gene matches. DNA of the CDR3: TGTGCCAGCAGTGCACAGGGGGGACGCTCTGGAAACACCATATATTTT. Amino acid sequence: CASSAQGGRSGNTIYF.